What follows are 5 T cell receptor beta chains derived from one specimen sequenced in a study of T-cell reconstitution after alpha-beta-depleted transplantation in children. This sample's TCRbeta library carried unique molecular identifier barcodes. One entry per CDR3 protein results from TCRdb running MiXCR on the PCR reads. The data show some 460,000 distinct CDR3 sequences, with under 20% seen just once and 25% to 30% held by the top ten. The sequencing used PBMCs, mostly from graft donor cells, collected 360 days after TCRalphabeta/CD19-depleted stem cell transplant. Every receptor here comes from a boy in the first two years of life who had a stem cell transplant for Wiskott-Aldrich syndrome, so the T cells may come from the graft donor.

This clonotype was observed a handful of times. V is TRBV4-1 and J is TRBJ1-2; D ambiguous. Per the germline V gene, CDR1 is MGHRA and CDR2 is YSYEKL. Trimming took off 0 bases at V and 2 bases at J, with 4 bases between the two ends. The CDR3 extends over 13 amino acids. The CDR3 protein is CASSQDYNYGYTF. In nucleotides, the CDR3 is TGCGCCAGCAGCCAAGACTACAACTATGGCTACACCTTC.

The sample holds a few counts of this clonotype. The chain combines TRBV29-1 with TRBJ2-3; the D call may be TRBD1 or TRBD2 (5 bases each). The CDR3 covers 15 residues. Germline CDR1 is SQVTM and CDR2 is ANQGSEA. The V end lost 4 bases, the J end lost 1 base, and 15 bases lay between the germline ends. CDR3 sequence reads: CSVVGVQGRTDTQYF. The CDR3 DNA reads as TGCAGCGTTGTTGGGGTTCAGGGACGCACAGATACGCAGTATTTT.

V usage is TRBV7-6 and J usage is TRBJ1-4, with D perhaps TRBD1 (5 bases). V lost 3 bases and J lost 5, with 10 bases in between. CDR1 and CDR2 (germline): SGHVS, FNYEAQ. The CDR3 is made up of 14 amino acids. The CDR3 region is CASSFGGRNEKLFF. DNA of the CDR3: TGTGCCAGCAGCTTTGGGGGTCGGAATGAAAAACTGTTTTTT.

This clonotype appeared many times. The gene calls are TRBV12-3 or TRBV12-4 and TRBJ2-2, with unresolved D. V was clipped by 8 bases and J by 2 bases, with 9 bases between them. The CDR3 spans 13 residues. CDR3 bases: TGTGCCAGCGGCAGAGCTAACACCGGGGAGCTGTTTTTT. Protein sequence: CASGRANTGELFF.

The V call is TRBV12-3 or TRBV12-4, the J call TRBJ2-1; D possibly corresponds to TRBD2 (5 bases). The CDR3 consists of 14 residues. V shed 0 bases and J shed 8 bases, with 11 bases lying between them. This CDR3 is CASSLAGWGDEQFF. DNA of the CDR3: TGTGCCAGCAGTTTAGCAGGGTGGGGAGATGAGCAGTTCTTC.